The clone carrying this T cell receptor (beta chain) was recorded a few times. PCR was performed a second time for roughly 7 to 12 cycles using a sample-barcoded 5' primer and a J-beta primer mix. TCRdb re-derived calls from the 5' RACE reads in MiXCR, one entry per CDR3 protein. The sample comprises roughly 1.5 million distinct CDR3 sequences, approximately 43% of which are singletons, and 4% rests with the top ten. The ends were cut back, 5 bases at V and 3 bases at J, with 11 bases in the middle. In germline, CDR1 is DFQATT, CDR2 SNEGSKA (reference sequence). This CDR3 contains 12 residues. This entry comes from a study of blood T cells in healthy people across ages. Donors were healthy Caucasian individuals from Russia aged about 6 to 90.

V is TRBV20-1 and J is TRBJ2-7; possibly TRBD1 for D (7 bases). Source material: blood. The receptor comes from a woman aged 18-29 years in good health. The CDR3 protein is CSAAGQNYEQYF. The DNA of the CDR3 is TGCAGTGCTGCGGGACAGAACTACGAGCAGTACTTC.